This TCR beta chain was observed in a study of cytomegalovirus exposure and HLA in healthy donors. Study details: Roughly 80 million unique TCRs from HLA-typed donors were held in an early data release.

A multiplex PCR was run with 60 Vbeta primers and 13 Jbeta primers. Original analysis: The authors later counted roughly 76 million unique TCR beta chains, some 12 million of them shared. The repertoire was sequenced with immunoSEQ multiplex PCR; TCRdb's copy has only in-frame clones and lacks some. The DNA was the basis for D and trimming; V, J and clone size are from that table. The sample gives over 150,000 clones, about 80% of which show up once; about 7% is in the top ten. Study-wide results and limits: Available immune exposure information covered CMV serostatus only. In an earlier analysis, most TCR beta V segments were productive about 87% or about 30% of the time.

In the case of this clone: The antigen remains undetermined.

V dropped 7 bases and J dropped 3; count of bases not matched to a gene: 6. The CDR3 has 14 residues. CDR1 and CDR2 from the germline V gene are MNHNS and SASEGT. The sequenced sample was PBMCs. The gene calls are TRBV6-1 and TRBJ1-5; 7 nucleotides agree with TRBD1. This receptor was obtained from a man aged 25-40 years in good health and CMV-seropositive. In DNA form, the CDR3 reads TGTGCCAGCAACTCGGGACAGTCCAATCAGCCCCAGCATTTT. Protein sequence: CASNSGQSNQPQHF.